This TCR beta chain was sequenced in a study of blood T cell repertoires in COVID-19. Overall study: Samples taken during acute and convalescent COVID-19 were collected in the United States, Italy and Spain.

V dropped 4 bases and J dropped 2; count of bases not matched to a gene: 3. The CDR3 extends over 15 amino acids. CDR1 is SGHRS, CDR2 YFSETQ, per germline. The table came from immunoSEQ multiplex PCR; TCRdb's copy has only in-frame clones and leaves some out. Found here are hundreds of thousands of clones, around 86% of them singletons; the top ten hold more than 1.4%. The TCR originated in a woman aged 25 to 39 with active or convalescent COVID-19. The chain has TRBV5-1 and TRBJ2-7, with TRBD2 matching 13 bases. Sequencing was performed on peripheral blood. The CDR3, as DNA: TGCGCCAGCAGCGCCGGGACTAGCGGGGCCTACGAGCAGTACTTC. Protein product: CASSAGTSGAYEQYF.